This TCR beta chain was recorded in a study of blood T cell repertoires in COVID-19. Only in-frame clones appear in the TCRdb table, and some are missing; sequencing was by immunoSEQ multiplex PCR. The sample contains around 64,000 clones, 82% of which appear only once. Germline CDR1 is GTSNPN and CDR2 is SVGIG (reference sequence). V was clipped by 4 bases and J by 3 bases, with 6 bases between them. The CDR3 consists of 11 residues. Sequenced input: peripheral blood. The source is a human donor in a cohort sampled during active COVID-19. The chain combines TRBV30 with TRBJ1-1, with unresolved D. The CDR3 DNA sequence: TGTGCCTGGATCGGGGACACTGAAGCTTTCTTT. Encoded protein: CAWIGDTEAFF.